This TCR beta chain is from a study of CD8 T cells in ankylosing spondylitis. Library preparation for TCR beta used quantitative 5'-RACE with molecular barcodes. TCRdb used MiXCR to reprocess the 5' RACE reads, holding one entry per CDR3 protein. The sample gives about 130,000 distinct CDR3 sequences, roughly 8.8% of which show up once; 3.3% is in the top ten. The sample holds many counts of this clonotype. Trimming cost V 3 bases and J 4 bases; bases outside gene matches: 12. CDR1 is DFQATT and CDR2 is SNEGSKA in the germline V gene (reference sequence). The CDR3 has 15 residues. V is TRBV20-1 and J is TRBJ2-7; the match to TRBD2 covers 7 bases. Sequencing was carried out using blood, either unsorted or a sorted T cell fraction (not recorded which). This TCR was recovered from a male donor with ankylosing spondylitis or in good health (not recorded which). The CDR3 spells CSASNNGRTVYEQYF. As DNA, the CDR3 is TGCAGTGCTAGCAATAACGGGAGGACCGTGTACGAGCAGTACTTC.